This is a list of T cell receptor beta chains from one sample in a study of blood T cell repertoires in COVID-19. Assay used: immunoSEQ multiplex PCR; TCRdb lists only in-frame clones, some missing. This table holds some 350,000 clones, more than 75% found once. The sequenced sample was peripheral blood. Source of these receptors: a human donor in a cohort sampled during active COVID-19. Both conserved end residues are part of each CDR3. The order of the fields is clone size, V gene, D gene, J gene, CDR3 protein, CDR3 DNA. D genes are given only for firm matches. A row's size may be missing; if present it is once, few, many or a size class.

clone_size: .
v_call: TRBV4-1
d_call: TRBD1
j_call: TRBJ1-4
cdr3_aa: CASSQFFGQAFNEKLFF
cdr3_nt: TGCGCCAGCAGCCAATTCTTCGGACAGGCCTTTAATGAAAAACTGTTTTTT

clone_size: .
v_call: TRBV30
d_call: .
j_call: TRBJ1-1
cdr3_aa: CAWRQTAFARGDTEAFF
cdr3_nt: TGTGCCTGGAGGCAAACAGCGTTTGCCCGGGGGGACACTGAAGCTTTCTTT

clone_size: few
v_call: TRBV2
d_call: TRBD2
j_call: TRBJ2-1
cdr3_aa: CATRRGLAGGINEQFF
cdr3_nt: TGTGCCACCCGAAGGGGACTAGCGGGGGGGATCAATGAGCAGTTCTTC

clone_size: .
v_call: TRBV29-1
d_call: TRBD1
j_call: TRBJ1-4
cdr3_aa: CSVGWDSNEKLFF
cdr3_nt: TGCAGCGTTGGGTGGGACAGTAATGAAAAACTGTTTTTT

clone_size: .
v_call: TRBV25-1
d_call: .
j_call: TRBJ2-7
cdr3_aa: CASSERSEQYF
cdr3_nt: TGTGCCAGCAGTGAACGGTCTGAGCAGTACTTC

clone_size: .
v_call: TRBV4-1
d_call: TRBD2
j_call: TRBJ2-7
cdr3_aa: CASSQDRLAGGLPVAYEQYF
cdr3_nt: TGCGCCAGCAGCCAAGATAGGCTAGCGGGAGGTTTACCCGTGGCCTACGAGCAGTACTTC

clone_size: .
v_call: TRBV19
d_call: TRBD1
j_call: TRBJ2-1
cdr3_aa: CASSSGTGGLVWTSGYSSYNEQFF
cdr3_nt: TGTGCCAGTAGTAGCGGGACAGGGGGCCTTGTCTGGACTAGCGGCTATAGCTCCTACAATGAGCAGTTCTTC

clone_size: once
v_call: TRBV2
d_call: TRBD2
j_call: TRBJ2-3
cdr3_aa: CASSVDLAEREGLRDTQYF
cdr3_nt: TGTGCCAGCAGTGTTGATCTGGCCGAGCGGGAGGGCCTGAGAGATACGCAGTATTTT

clone_size: .
v_call: TRBV9
d_call: .
j_call: TRBJ2-5
cdr3_aa: CASSVDEGGAQETQYF
cdr3_nt: TGTGCCAGCAGCGTAGATGAAGGAGGGGCCCAAGAGACCCAGTACTTC

clone_size: .
v_call: TRBV18
d_call: TRBD2
j_call: TRBJ2-1
cdr3_aa: CASSPSSGTSYNEQFF
cdr3_nt: TGTGCCAGCTCACCGTCTAGCGGGACCTCCTACAATGAGCAGTTCTTC

clone_size: .
v_call: TRBV7-2
d_call: .
j_call: TRBJ2-2
cdr3_aa: CASSHRIGVWTGELFF
cdr3_nt: TGTGCCAGCAGTCACAGAATAGGGGTTTGGACCGGGGAGCTGTTTTTT

clone_size: .
v_call: TRBV6-4
d_call: TRBD2
j_call: TRBJ2-1
cdr3_aa: CASSERASGGHNEQFF
cdr3_nt: TGTGCCAGCAGTGAAAGGGCTAGCGGGGGCCACAATGAGCAGTTCTTC

clone_size: .
v_call: TRBV3-1/TRBV3-2
d_call: .
j_call: TRBJ2-7
cdr3_aa: CASSGDLGRADYEQYF
cdr3_nt: TGTGCCAGCTCCGGGGACTTGGGAAGGGCAGATTACGAGCAGTACTTC

clone_size: few
v_call: TRBV19
d_call: .
j_call: TRBJ1-4
cdr3_aa: CASSDGHAITTNEKLFF
cdr3_nt: TGTGCCAGTAGTGACGGACATGCCATTACAACTAATGAAAAACTGTTTTTT

clone_size: .
v_call: TRBV6-2/TRBV6-3
d_call: .
j_call: TRBJ2-7
cdr3_aa: CASRPDRNPSYEQYF
cdr3_nt: TGTGCCAGCAGACCTGACAGAAATCCCTCCTACGAGCAGTACTTC

clone_size: .
v_call: TRBV4-1
d_call: .
j_call: TRBJ1-6
cdr3_aa: CASSQGPNRPGHDSPLHF
cdr3_nt: TGCGCCAGCAGCCAAGGACCTAACAGGCCCGGTCACGACTCACCCCTCCACTTT

clone_size: .
v_call: TRBV25-1
d_call: TRBD1
j_call: TRBJ2-7
cdr3_aa: CASSESTDRGTEQYF
cdr3_nt: TGTGCCAGCAGTGAATCTACCGACAGGGGAACCGAGCAGTACTTC

clone_size: .
v_call: TRBV18
d_call: TRBD1
j_call: TRBJ1-1
cdr3_aa: CASSGSTGYTEAFF
cdr3_nt: TGTGCCAGCTCGGGATCGACAGGGTACACTGAAGCTTTCTTT

clone_size: .
v_call: TRBV21-1
d_call: .
j_call: TRBJ2-1
cdr3_aa: CASSRGLAGVNEQFF
cdr3_nt: TGTGCCAGCAGCAGGGGACTAGCGGGAGTCAACGAGCAGTTCTTC

clone_size: .
v_call: TRBV11-2
d_call: .
j_call: TRBJ2-3
cdr3_aa: CASSFGASFPDTQYF
cdr3_nt: TGTGCCAGCAGCTTCGGAGCTAGCTTCCCAGATACGCAGTATTTT

clone_size: .
v_call: TRBV3-1/TRBV3-2
d_call: .
j_call: TRBJ2-3
cdr3_aa: CASSQGIFTDTQYF
cdr3_nt: TGTGCCAGCAGCCAAGGTATATTCACAGATACGCAGTATTTT

clone_size: .
v_call: TRBV7-9
d_call: .
j_call: TRBJ1-1
cdr3_aa: CASSLGLQVRGGDTEAFF
cdr3_nt: TGTGCCAGCAGCTTAGGGCTTCAGGTGCGGGGTGGTGACACTGAAGCTTTCTTT

clone_size: few
v_call: TRBV12-3/TRBV12-4
d_call: .
j_call: TRBJ1-2
cdr3_aa: CASSLTSNYGYTF
cdr3_nt: TGTGCCAGCAGTTTAACCAGTAACTATGGCTACACCTTC

clone_size: .
v_call: TRBV30
d_call: .
j_call: TRBJ1-3
cdr3_aa: CAWTRTAGNTIYF
cdr3_nt: TGTGCCTGGACTAGGACAGCTGGAAACACCATATATTTT

clone_size: .
v_call: TRBV10-3
d_call: TRBD1
j_call: TRBJ1-1
cdr3_aa: CAISLGQVNTEAFF
cdr3_nt: TGTGCCATCAGCCTCGGACAGGTCAACACTGAAGCTTTCTTT

clone_size: .
v_call: TRBV5-1
d_call: TRBD2
j_call: TRBJ2-3
cdr3_aa: CASSLAAGGRSDTQYF
cdr3_nt: TGCGCCAGCAGCTTGGCGGCGGGAGGGCGGTCAGATACGCAGTATTTT

clone_size: .
v_call: TRBV6-1
d_call: .
j_call: TRBJ1-5
cdr3_aa: CASSEGRVQPQHF
cdr3_nt: TGTGCCAGCAGTGAAGGCAGGGTTCAGCCCCAGCATTTT

clone_size: .
v_call: TRBV5-4
d_call: TRBD2
j_call: TRBJ2-3
cdr3_aa: CASSTPGGSRSDTQYF
cdr3_nt: TGTGCCAGCAGCACCCCAGGCGGGAGTAGGTCAGATACGCAGTATTTT

clone_size: .
v_call: TRBV5-1
d_call: TRBD2
j_call: TRBJ2-5
cdr3_aa: CASSLDHGGRGETQYF
cdr3_nt: TGCGCCAGCAGCTTGGATCATGGCGGGAGGGGCGAGACCCAGTACTTC

clone_size: .
v_call: TRBV6-5
d_call: .
j_call: TRBJ2-7
cdr3_aa: CASKGSGATYEQYF
cdr3_nt: TGTGCCTCCAAGGGGTCAGGGGCGACCTACGAGCAGTACTTC

clone_size: once
v_call: TRBV6-5
d_call: TRBD1
j_call: TRBJ1-5
cdr3_aa: CASSPGTASQPQHF
cdr3_nt: TGTGCCAGCAGCCCCGGGACAGCCAGTCAGCCCCAGCATTTT

clone_size: .
v_call: TRBV7-3
d_call: .
j_call: TRBJ2-7
cdr3_aa: CASSLTNYEEQYF
cdr3_nt: TGTGCCAGCAGCTTAACGAACTACGAAGAGCAGTACTTC

clone_size: .
v_call: TRBV3-1/TRBV3-2
d_call: TRBD2
j_call: TRBJ2-1
cdr3_aa: CASSHGGGIHNEQFF
cdr3_nt: TGTGCCAGCAGCCACGGGGGGGGGATCCACAATGAGCAGTTCTTC